The 3 T cell receptor beta chains in this list originate from one sample, sequenced in a study of shared clonotypes between healthy human individuals. Method: immunoSEQ multiplex PCR; TCRdb's copy keeps in-frame clones and lacks some. Seen here are 100,000 to 120,000 clones, roughly two thirds observed once, and the top ten hold roughly a quarter. Sequencing was performed on memory CD8+ T cells sorted from blood. Noted subset: CD45RO+ cells pooled with CCR7-negative TemRA cells. All receptors come from a woman in her 30s in good health.

Only one count was recorded for this clone. The chain joins TRBV19 to TRBJ2-2; no firm D call. Germline CDR1 is LNHDA and CDR2 is SQIVND (reference sequence). The CDR3 is 16 amino acids. The germline V and J ends were trimmed by 8 bases and 1 base, with 17 bases remaining between them. The CDR3 nucleotides are TGTGCCAGTTCCCCTAGTGAGATATTGAACACCGGGGAGCTGTTTTTT. It encodes CASSPSEILNTGELFF.

This clone was seen just once. V and J are TRBV6-6 and TRBJ1-1; the D gene is possibly TRBD1 (6 bases). The CDR3 has 14 amino acids. Germline loops: CDR1 MNHNY, CDR2 SVGAGI (reference sequence). Trimming pared 4 bases from V and 1 base from J, leaving 10 bases between. This CDR3 reads CASSFGGQNTEAFF. In DNA form, the CDR3 reads TGTGCCAGCAGTTTCGGGGGGCAGAACACTGAAGCTTTCTTT.

As concerns this clone: A far larger clone is off by one base, so a read error is likely. This chain connects TRBV2 to TRBJ2-7; TRBD2 is a possible D gene (6 bases). In germline, CDR1 is SNHLY, CDR2 FYNNEI. V lost 8 bases and J lost 5, with 16 bases in between. This CDR3 is built from 13 residues. CDR3 DNA sequence: TGTGCCAGCCAGTGGGAGGTTTGGGACGAGCAGTACTTC. Its protein product is CASQWEVWDEQYF.